This T cell receptor (beta chain) is from a study of beta chain features in type 1 diabetes. Study in general: Cell yields, gender and age were comparable in patients and healthy donors. Findings and caveats of the study: Patients with Type 1 diabetes showed moderately but significantly shorter TCRB CDR3s in all four CD4+ subsets.

This CDR3 region has 13 residues. Germline CDR1 and CDR2: SQVTM and ANQGSEA. Trimming removed 7 bases at V and 4 bases at J, with 16 bases between. With regard to this clone: No antigen is known for it.

CD4+ cells of the naive, central memory, regulatory and stem cell-like memory types were sorted via CD45RO/CCR7/CD25/CD127/CD95/CD27. Every bit of the isolated RNA underwent reverse transcription, so sequencing read expressed TCRB transcripts. Some 3.6 million reads was the average for naive, central memory and regulatory T cell samples. Profiled with immunoSEQ multiplex PCR; TCRdb holds only in-frame clones, not every one. In the table there are some 160,000 clones, 7% to 9.5% of which are singletons. The source of this sequence is a woman aged 25 to 39 with type 1 diabetes. Source material: central memory CD4+ T cells from blood. This chain links TRBV29-1 with TRBJ1-1; possibly TRBD1 for D (5 bases). The CDR3 DNA is TGCAGCGCTGCTTTGGGCAGGGTCACTGAAGCTTTCTTT. Translation: CSAALGRVTEAFF.